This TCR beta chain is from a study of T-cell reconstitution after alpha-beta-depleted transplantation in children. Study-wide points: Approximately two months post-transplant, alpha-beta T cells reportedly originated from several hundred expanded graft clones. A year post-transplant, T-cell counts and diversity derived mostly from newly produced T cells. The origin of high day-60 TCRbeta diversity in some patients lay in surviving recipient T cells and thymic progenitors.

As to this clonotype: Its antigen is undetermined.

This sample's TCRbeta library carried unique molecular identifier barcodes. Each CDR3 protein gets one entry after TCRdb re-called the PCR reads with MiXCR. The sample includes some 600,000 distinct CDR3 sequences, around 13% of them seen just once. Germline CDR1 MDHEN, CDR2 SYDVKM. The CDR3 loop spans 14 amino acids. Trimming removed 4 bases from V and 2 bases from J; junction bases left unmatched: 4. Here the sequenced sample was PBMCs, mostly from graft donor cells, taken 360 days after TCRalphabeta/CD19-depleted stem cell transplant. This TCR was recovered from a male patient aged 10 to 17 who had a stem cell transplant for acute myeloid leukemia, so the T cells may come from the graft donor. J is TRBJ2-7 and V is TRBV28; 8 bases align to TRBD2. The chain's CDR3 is CASSSSGLTYEQYF. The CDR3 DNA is TGTGCCAGCAGTTCTAGCGGGTTAACCTACGAGCAGTACTTC.